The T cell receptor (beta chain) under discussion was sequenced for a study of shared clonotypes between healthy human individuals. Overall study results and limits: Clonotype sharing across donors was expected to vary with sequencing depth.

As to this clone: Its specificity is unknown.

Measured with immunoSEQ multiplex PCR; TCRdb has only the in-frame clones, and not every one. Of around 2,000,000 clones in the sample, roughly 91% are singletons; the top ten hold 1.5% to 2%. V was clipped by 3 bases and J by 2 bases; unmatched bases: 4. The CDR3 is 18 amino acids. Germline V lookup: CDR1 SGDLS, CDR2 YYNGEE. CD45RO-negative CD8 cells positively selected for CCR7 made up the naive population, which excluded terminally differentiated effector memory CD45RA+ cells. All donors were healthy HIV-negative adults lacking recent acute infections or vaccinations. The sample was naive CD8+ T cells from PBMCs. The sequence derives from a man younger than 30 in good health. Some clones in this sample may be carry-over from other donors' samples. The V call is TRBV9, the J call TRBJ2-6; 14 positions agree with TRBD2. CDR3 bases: TGTGCCAGCAGCGCGGGACTAGCGGGAGTTACTGGGGCCAACGTCCTGACTTTC. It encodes CASSAGLAGVTGANVLTF. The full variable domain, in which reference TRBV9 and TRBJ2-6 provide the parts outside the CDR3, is DSGVTQTPKHLITATGQRVTLRCSPRSGDLSVYWYQQSLDQGLQFLIQYYNGEERAKGNILERFSAQQFPDLHSELNLSSLELGDSALYFCASSAGLAGVTGANVLTFGAGSRLTVL.